This TCR beta chain was captured in a study of blood T cell repertoires in COVID-19. About the research overall: Researchers got acute and convalescent COVID-19 samples from the United States, Italy and Spain. PBMCs, B-cell-depleted T cells, or T cells provided the cDNA or gDNA that made up the material.

Source study methods: Estimation of nucleated cell counts was performed using reference gene primer amplification. Libraries were prepared by immunoSEQ multiplex PCR; TCRdb keeps only in-frame clonotypes and omits some of them. The DNA gave D and trimming, while V, J and clone size come from that table. The sample carries roughly 390,000 clones, approximately 87% recorded once. Seattle patients were enrolled during active infection and followed longitudinally. From germline, CDR1 is LGHNA and CDR2 YSLEER. V trimming: 1 base; J trimming: 8 bases; junction bases outside the gene matches: 8. CDR3 length: 16 residues.

This clonotype originated in a woman in her 30s with COVID-19, enrolled during active disease. The chain carries TRBV4-3 and TRBJ1-4; 9 nucleotides agree with TRBD1. The sequenced sample consisted of peripheral blood. The DNA for the CDR3 is TGCGCCAGCAGCCAAGGGGGTGGGACAGGGAACGAAAAACTGTTTTTT. Its protein is CASSQGGGTGNEKLFF.